This passage covers 6 T cell receptor beta chains from one sample sequenced in a study of T-cell memory formation after mild COVID-19. TCRdb itself ran the 5' RACE reads through MiXCR, one entry per CDR3 protein. The sample has approximately 260,000 distinct CDR3 sequences, over 15% seen once. The sequencing sample was made of PBMCs or a T cell subset sorted from them (not recorded which). These receptor sequences come from a man between 18 and 35 years old who had mild COVID-19 (a few samples of this study predate the infection). Cell type and time point are not known.

This clonotype occurred a few times. V gene TRBV5-1 combines with J gene TRBJ2-5, with TRBD1 identical over 7 bases. Losses at the gene ends were 0 bases for V and 3 bases for J; bases not matched to a gene: 5. Germline CDR1 and CDR2: SGHRS and YFSETQ. The CDR3 is 15 residues long. CDR3 sequence reads: CASSLVGTAKETQYF. As DNA, the CDR3 is TGCGCCAGCAGCTTGGTCGGGACAGCAAAAGAGACCCAGTACTTC.

There are a few counts of this clonotype. The rearrangement uses TRBV4-1 and TRBJ1-1; D unresolved. The V end lost 2 bases, the J end lost 5 bases, and 6 bases lay between the germline ends. CDR1 and CDR2 (germline): MGHRA, YSYEKL. This CDR3 region has 12 residues. In DNA, the CDR3 is TGCGCCAGCAGCCAAAGTTTAACTGAAGCTTTCTTT. Translated, it gives CASSQSLTEAFF.

Here the CDR3 reads CASSSVRDSPLHF. The CDR3 DNA sequence: TGTGCCAGTAGTTCTGTCCGGGATTCACCCCTCCACTTT. This chain connects TRBV19 to TRBJ1-6; D gene ambiguous. Trimming took off 5 bases at V and 8 bases at J, with 10 bases between the two ends. The CDR3 runs 13 residues. Germline V lookup: CDR1 LNHDA, CDR2 SQIVND (reference sequence).

Regarding this clonotype: At one end the junction does not follow the germline gene, possibly because of a read error. V and J are TRBV10-3 and TRBJ2-7, with D unresolved. The germline V gene encodes CDR1 ENHRY and CDR2 SYGVKD. The CDR3 loop spans 12 amino acids. CDR3 nucleotides: TGTGCCATCAGAGCCACCTCCAACGAGCAGTACTTC. Residues: CAIRATSNEQYF.

Only a few counts were recorded for this clonotype. J is TRBJ2-7 and V is TRBV7-2, with 9 bases that match TRBD1. This CDR3 region has 14 residues. The V gene end was trimmed by 3 bases and the J gene end by 6 bases; junction bases not matched to a gene: 6. Germline V gives CDR1 SGHTA, CDR2 FQGNSA. The chain's CDR3 is CASSFHPTGGEQYV. CDR3 coding DNA: TGTGCCAGCAGCTTCCATCCGACAGGGGGCGAGCAGTACGTC.

This clonotype has more than one count but fewer than ten. The chain couples TRBV11-2 to TRBJ2-2; TRBD2 agrees at 9 bases. After removal of 4 bases from V and 0 bases from J, the junction contained 3 bases not matched to a gene. CDR1 is SGHAT, CDR2 FQNNGV, per germline. The CDR3 has 16 residues. The CDR3 protein is CASSSVAGANTGELFF. The CDR3 DNA reads TGTGCCAGCAGCTCCGTAGCGGGGGCGAACACCGGGGAGCTGTTTTTT.